Below are 21 T cell receptor beta chains sequenced from a single sample in a study of cytomegalovirus exposure and HLA in healthy donors. Vbeta (60) and Jbeta (13) primers were used in the PCR. TCRdb's table, derived via immunoSEQ multiplex PCR, lists solely in-frame clones and lacks some. The sample holds 100,000 to 150,000 clones, approximately 80% seen once. What was sequenced was PBMCs. The receptors derive from a woman in her 40s in good health and CMV-seronegative.

V and J are TRBV7-6 and TRBJ2-7, with no clear D. CDR1 and CDR2 (germline): SGHVS, FNYEAQ. V gave up 5 bases and J gave up 0 bases, with 5 bases separating them. The CDR3 length is 12 residues. The CDR3 loop is CASSLSSYEQYF. The CDR3 DNA follows: TGTGCCAGCAGCCTAAGCTCCTACGAGCAGTACTTC.

This clone was counted once. This chain joins TRBV7-9 and TRBJ1-5; D is unclear. In germline, CDR1 is SEHNR, CDR2 FQNEAQ (reference sequence). The CDR3 totals 12 residues. Deletions cut 5 bases from V and 5 bases from J, with 7 bases between. CDR3 in amino acids: CASSLLDQPQHF. The CDR3 DNA reads TGTGCCAGCAGCCTCCTCGATCAGCCCCAGCATTTT.

The chain is built from TRBV4-1 and TRBJ1-2; 8 positions agree with TRBD1. This CDR3 region has 16 residues. The junction had 10 bases not matched to a gene; V was cut back by 3 bases and J by 4 bases. Germline CDR1 is MGHRA and CDR2 is YSYEKL. For the CDR3, the DNA is TGCGCCAGCAGCCAGGGCGGACAGGGTTTTACCTATGGCTACACCTTC. Its translation is CASSQGGQGFTYGYTF.

V usage is TRBV6-6 and J usage is TRBJ1-1, with a tentative D call TRBD1 (6 bases). Trimming took off 5 bases at V and 1 base at J, with 8 bases between the two ends. CDR3 size: 13 residues. Germline CDR1 reads MNHNY; CDR2 reads SVGAGI (reference sequence). In DNA, the CDR3 is TGTGCCAGCAGTAAGGGACAGAACACTGAAGCTTTCTTT. It encodes CASSKGQNTEAFF.

This clone turned up a few times. CDR3 amino acids: CASSFLSGIQETQYF. The CDR3, as DNA: TGTGCCAGCAGCTTCCTGTCGGGGATCCAAGAGACCCAGTACTTC. The chain combines TRBV5-6 with TRBJ2-5, with D tentatively TRBD2 (5 bases). The CDR3 spans 15 residues. Trimming left V 2 bases short and J 1 base short, with 12 bases between. The germline CDR1 and CDR2 sequences are SGHDT and YYEEEE.

The CDR3 loop is CASSFRTSGAYEQYF. In DNA form, the CDR3 reads TGTGCCAGCAGTTTCCGCACTAGCGGAGCCTACGAGCAGTACTTC. The chain has TRBV28 and TRBJ2-7; 8 bases fit TRBD2. The CDR3 loop spans 15 amino acids. Germline V gene lookup returns CDR1 MDHEN and CDR2 SYDVKM. The J segment lost 2 bases and the V segment lost 3 bases, leaving 6 bases of the junction unmatched.

This chain uses TRBV7-9 with TRBJ1-1; perhaps TRBD1 as D (6 bases). The ends were cut back, 5 bases at V and 1 base at J, with 8 bases in the middle. Germline-derived CDR1 and CDR2 are SEHNR and FQNEAQ (reference sequence). The CDR3 length is 13 residues. The CDR3 sequence is CASSRTANTEAFF. The CDR3 DNA follows: TGTGCCAGCAGCCGGACAGCGAACACTGAAGCTTTCTTT. Full variable domain (rest looked up from reference TRBV7-9 and TRBJ1-1): DTGVSQNPRHKITKRGQNVTFRCDPISEHNRLYWYRQTLGQGPEFLTYFQNEAQLEKSRLLSDRFSAERPKGSFSTLEIQRTEQGDSAMYLCASSRTANTEAFFGQGTRLTVV.

V gene TRBV18 combines with J gene TRBJ1-1; D possibly corresponds to TRBD1 (5 bases). Germline CDR1 reads KGHSH; CDR2 reads LQKENI. The CDR3 extends over 13 amino acids. The V gene lost 6 bases and the J gene lost 7 bases, with 15 bases spanning the gap. The CDR3 nucleotides are TGTGCCAGCTCGCCTCAAAAAGGACATGAAGCTTTCTTT. It is translated as CASSPQKGHEAFF.

This clone was counted once. V gene TRBV4-3 combines with J gene TRBJ1-2; 8 nucleotides line up with TRBD1. V gave up 0 bases and J gave up 8 bases; unmatched junction bases: 11. The CDR3 consists of 16 residues. Germline-derived CDR1 and CDR2 are LGHNA and YSLEER. The CDR3 protein is CASSQDDRTGGRGYTF. The CDR3 nucleotides are TGCGCCAGCAGCCAAGATGATCGAACAGGGGGTCGGGGCTACACCTTC.

The chain recombines TRBV10-3 with TRBJ2-7; the D gene is possibly TRBD1 (6 bases). The CDR3 contains 15 residues. Germline CDR1 reads ENHRY; CDR2 reads SYGVKD. The germline V and J ends were trimmed by 0 bases and 0 bases, with 9 bases remaining between them. CDR3 in amino acids: CAISESQGSSYEQYF. As DNA, the CDR3 is TGTGCCATCAGTGAGTCGCAGGGGAGCTCCTACGAGCAGTACTTC.

The rearrangement links TRBV7-2 to TRBJ1-1; D is possibly TRBD1 (5 bases). Per germline, CDR1 SGHTA and CDR2 FQGNSA. The V and J ends lost 0 bases and 5 bases respectively, with 10 bases between them. CDR3 length equals 14 residues. The CDR3, as DNA: TGTGCCAGCAGCTTAGCGGGGCGGAGTACTGAAGCTTTCTTT. Residues: CASSLAGRSTEAFF.

The rearrangement joins TRBV7-8 to TRBJ2-3; 9 bases fit TRBD2. V shed 0 bases and J 3 bases; nucleotides not matched to a gene: 1. This CDR3 is built from 15 residues. Germline CDR1 is SGHVS and CDR2 is FQNEAQ. For the CDR3, the DNA is TGTGCCAGCAGCTTAGCTAGCGGGAGAACAGATACGCAGTATTTT. This gives the protein CASSLASGRTDTQYF.

The rearrangement joins TRBV28 to TRBJ2-1; 11 positions match TRBD2. Trimming removed 2 bases from V and 0 bases from J; junction bases left unmatched: 9. The CDR3 sequence is 19 residues long. Germline CDR1 and CDR2: MDHEN and SYDVKM. The CDR3 coding sequence is TGTGCCAGCAGTTTAGAGCTAGCGGGAGGCTCGAGCTCCTACAATGAGCAGTTCTTC. Protein: CASSLELAGGSSSYNEQFF. The full variable domain, with the rest looked up from reference TRBV28 and TRBJ2-1, is DVKVTQSSRYLVKRTGEKVFLECVQDMDHENMFWYRQDPGLGLRLIYFSYDVKMKEKGDIPEGYSVSREKKERFSLILESASTNQTSMYLCASSLELAGGSSSYNEQFFGPGTRLTVL.

J is TRBJ2-1 and V is TRBV2; 8 nucleotides align to TRBD1. The germline CDR1 and CDR2 sequences are SNHLY and FYNNEI. The CDR3 is made up of 12 amino acids. J gave up 8 bases and V 8 bases, and 5 bases lay outside the gene matches. In DNA form, the CDR3 reads TGTGCCAGCGGACAGGGTCTGGATGAGCAGTTCTTC. It codes for CASGQGLDEQFF.

This clone is medium-sized (0.01 to 0.1%) in the sample. The chain carries TRBV5-6 and TRBJ2-6; D is perhaps TRBD1 (6 bases). V was shortened by 1 base and J by 0 bases, with 17 bases between the two germline ends. The CDR3 covers 19 residues. Germline CDR1 is SGHDT and CDR2 is YYEEEE. The CDR3 here is CASSLPVRGPSSGANVLTF. The CDR3 DNA follows: TGTGCCAGCAGCTTGCCGGTCAGGGGCCCTAGCTCTGGGGCCAACGTCCTGACTTTC.

This chain connects TRBV5-6 to TRBJ2-7; D possibly corresponds to TRBD2 (6 bases). Germline values: CDR1 SGHDT, CDR2 YYEEEE. This CDR3 has 14 amino acids. Deletions cut 4 bases from V and 0 bases from J, with 11 bases between. As DNA, the CDR3 is TGTGCCAGCAGCACCGGGGGAGACTCCTACGAGCAGTACTTC. Protein: CASSTGGDSYEQYF.

The chain carries TRBV7-8 and TRBJ2-5; 10 bases are shared with TRBD2. The CDR3 runs 13 residues. The germline V gene encodes CDR1 SGHVS and CDR2 FQNEAQ. V trimming: 4 bases; J trimming: 5 bases; junction bases outside the gene matches: 1. The CDR3 DNA follows: TGTGCCAGCAGCTGGGGACTAGCGGAGACCCAGTACTTC. Translation: CASSWGLAETQYF.

The J gene is TRBJ1-2, the V gene TRBV6-6; TRBD1 is a possible D gene (6 bases). Germline V gene sequence: CDR1 MNHNY, CDR2 SVGAGI (reference sequence). This CDR3 is 14 amino acids long. The V and J ends lost 6 bases and 6 bases respectively, with 17 bases between them. CDR3 region: CASRSRGGADGYTF. The CDR3 DNA sequence: TGTGCCAGCAGATCCCGAGGGGGGGCGGATGGCTACACCTTC.

This chain connects TRBV2 to TRBJ1-5; 7 bases are a match to TRBD1. V was pared by 4 bases and J by 5 bases, with 5 bases of the junction left unmatched. The CDR3 loop spans 14 amino acids. Germline lookup yields CDR1 SNHLY and CDR2 FYNNEI. The CDR3 is CASSVGTAYQPQHF. For the CDR3, the DNA is TGTGCCAGCAGTGTCGGGACAGCTTATCAGCCCCAGCATTTT.

J is TRBJ1-1 and V is TRBV7-9; D ambiguous. Germline CDR1 is SEHNR and CDR2 is FQNEAQ (reference sequence). The CDR3 consists of 13 residues. V was cut by 5 bases and J by 7 bases, with 14 bases left in between. CDR3 nucleotides: TGTGCCAGCAGCAATCCGGGGAGCCGTGAAGCTTTCTTT. As protein: CASSNPGSREAFF.

The count of this clone is one. The chain has TRBV9 and TRBJ2-7; 7 bases fit TRBD2. Germline V gene data show CDR1 as SGDLS and CDR2 as YYNGEE. The CDR3 consists of 16 residues. V shed 4 bases and J 3 bases; nucleotides not matched to a gene: 13. Written as DNA, the CDR3 is TGTGCCAGCAGCAGGCACGTGGCTAGCGGAATCTACGAGCAGTACTTC. Encoded protein: CASSRHVASGIYEQYF.